This TCR beta chain was identified in a study of T cell changes during pregnancy in multiple sclerosis. The CDR3 consists of 11 residues. Germline lookup yields CDR1 SEHNR and CDR2 FQNEAQ (reference sequence). V was shortened by 5 bases and J by 4 bases, with 6 bases between the two germline ends. TCRdb keeps only in-frame clones here, not all; method: immunoSEQ multiplex PCR. The sample yields about 86,000 clones, 80% to 95% seen once. The receptor was isolated from a female donor in good health, enrolled as a control in a pregnancy study. The sequencing used peripheral blood, collected in the first trimester of pregnancy. This chain joins TRBV7-9 and TRBJ2-7; D is perhaps TRBD1 (6 bases). The CDR3 bases are TGTGCCAGCAGCACAGGGTACGAGCAGTACTTC. It translates to CASSTGYEQYF. Full variable domain (missing parts from reference TRBV7-9 and TRBJ2-7): DTGVSQNPRHKITKRGQNVTFRCDPISEHNRLYWYRQTLGQGPEFLTYFQNEAQLEKSRLLSDRFSAERPKGSFSTLEIQRTEQGDSAMYLCASSTGYEQYFGPGTRLTVT.